This T cell receptor (beta chain) was recovered during a study of T cell responses to AZD1222 COVID-19 vaccine. As concerns this clone: What it binds is not known.

Here immunoSEQ multiplex PCR was the method, and the copy in TCRdb shows in-frame clones only, minus some. The data contain 150,000 or so clones, 92% of them singletons. CDR3 size: 14 residues. Trimming stripped 2 bases from V and 2 bases from J, with 10 bases between. Looked up from germline, CDR1 is MNHEY and CDR2 is SVGEGT. Study conclusions and caveats: Clonal diversity may have been underestimated, and the donors were mostly white British, with more females than males.

This rearrangement joins TRBV6-2 or TRBV6-3 to TRBJ2-7; the D is unclear. This sequence was found in an adult who received the AZD1222 COVID-19 vaccine. This sample comprised peripheral blood, obtained 28 days after the second AZD1222 dose. The CDR3 is CASSYQPFPYEQYF. In DNA, the CDR3 is TGTGCCAGCAGTTACCAACCTTTTCCCTACGAGCAGTACTTC.